This TCR beta chain came from a study of response to subunit inactivated influenza vaccine. Regarding the study as a whole: Researchers suggested that each seasonal influenza vaccination recruits few new T cells.

TCRdb independently ran MiXCR on the RT-PCR reads; one entry per CDR3 protein. The sample contains over 650,000 distinct CDR3 sequences, approximately 17% of which appear only once. The CDR3 has 14 residues. The V gene lost 3 bases and the J gene lost 3 bases, with 12 bases spanning the gap. Per germline, CDR1 SGHVS and CDR2 FQNEAQ. Of note for this clonotype: The antigen remains unidentified.

The sequenced sample was PBMCs from blood, obtained roughly 5 days after vaccination. The receptor was isolated from a man aged 50-60 years who received an inactivated influenza vaccine. The chain couples TRBV7-8 to TRBJ2-7, with D tentatively TRBD1 (6 bases). The CDR3 sequence: CASSFPVRGYEQYF. Written as DNA, the CDR3 is TGTGCCAGCAGCTTCCCCGTCAGGGGCTACGAGCAGTACTTC.